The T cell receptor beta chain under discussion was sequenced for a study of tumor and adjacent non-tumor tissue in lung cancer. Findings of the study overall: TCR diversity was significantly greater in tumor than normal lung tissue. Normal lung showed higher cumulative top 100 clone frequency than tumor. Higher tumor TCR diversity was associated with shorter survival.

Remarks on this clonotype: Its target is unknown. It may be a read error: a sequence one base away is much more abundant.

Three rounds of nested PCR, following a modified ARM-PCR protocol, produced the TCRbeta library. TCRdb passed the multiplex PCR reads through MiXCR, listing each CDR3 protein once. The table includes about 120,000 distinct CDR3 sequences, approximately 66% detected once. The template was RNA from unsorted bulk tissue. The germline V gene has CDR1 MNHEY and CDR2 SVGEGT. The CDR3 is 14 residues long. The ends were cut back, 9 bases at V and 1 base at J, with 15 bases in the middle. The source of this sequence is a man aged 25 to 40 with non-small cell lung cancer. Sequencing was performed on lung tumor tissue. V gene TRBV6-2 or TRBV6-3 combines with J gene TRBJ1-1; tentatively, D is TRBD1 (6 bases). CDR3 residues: CARSRTEWNTEAFF. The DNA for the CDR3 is TGTGCCAGAAGTAGGACAGAATGGAACACTGAAGCTTTCTTT.